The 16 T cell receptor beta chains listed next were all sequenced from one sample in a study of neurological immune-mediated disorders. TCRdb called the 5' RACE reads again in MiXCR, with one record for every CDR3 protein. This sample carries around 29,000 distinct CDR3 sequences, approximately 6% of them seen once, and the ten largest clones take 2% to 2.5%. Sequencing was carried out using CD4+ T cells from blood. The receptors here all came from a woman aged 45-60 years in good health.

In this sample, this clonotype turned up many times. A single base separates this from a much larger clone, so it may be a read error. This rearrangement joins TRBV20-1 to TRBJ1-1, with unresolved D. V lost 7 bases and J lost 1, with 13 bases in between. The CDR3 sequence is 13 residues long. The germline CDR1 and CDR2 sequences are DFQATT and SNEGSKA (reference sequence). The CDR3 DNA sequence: TGCAGTGGGCGGGCGGACCCGAACACTGAAGCTTTCTTT. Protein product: CSGRADPNTEAFF.

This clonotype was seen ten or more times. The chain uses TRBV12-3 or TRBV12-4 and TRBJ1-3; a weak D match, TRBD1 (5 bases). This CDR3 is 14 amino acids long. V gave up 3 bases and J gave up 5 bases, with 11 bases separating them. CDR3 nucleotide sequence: TGTGCCAGCAGTTTGGGTGCAGGGAGAAACACCATATATTTT. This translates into CASSLGAGRNTIYF.

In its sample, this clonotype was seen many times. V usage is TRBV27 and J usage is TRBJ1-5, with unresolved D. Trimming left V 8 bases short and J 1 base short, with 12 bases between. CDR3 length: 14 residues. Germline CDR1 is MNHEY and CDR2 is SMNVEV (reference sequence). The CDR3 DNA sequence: TGTGCCAGCGGACTATTAGGGAGCAATCAGCCCCAGCATTTT. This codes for CASGLLGSNQPQHF.

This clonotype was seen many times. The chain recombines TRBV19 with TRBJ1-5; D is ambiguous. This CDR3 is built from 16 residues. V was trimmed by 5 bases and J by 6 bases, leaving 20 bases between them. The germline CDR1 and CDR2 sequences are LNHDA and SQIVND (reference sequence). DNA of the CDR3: TGTGCCAGTAGTGCAAACCCAGGACTCTCCGGTCAGCCCCAGCATTTT. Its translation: CASSANPGLSGQPQHF.

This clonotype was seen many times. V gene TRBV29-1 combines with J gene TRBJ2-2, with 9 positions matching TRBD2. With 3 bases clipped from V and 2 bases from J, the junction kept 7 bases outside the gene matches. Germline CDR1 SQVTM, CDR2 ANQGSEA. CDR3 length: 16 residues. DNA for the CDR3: TGCAGCGTTGAGCACAGACTAGCGGCAAACACCGGGGAGCTGTTTTTT. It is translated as CSVEHRLAANTGELFF.

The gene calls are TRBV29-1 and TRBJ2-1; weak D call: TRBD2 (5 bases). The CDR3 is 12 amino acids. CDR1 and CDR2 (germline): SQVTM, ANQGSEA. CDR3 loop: CSGQTGYNEQFF. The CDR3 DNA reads TGCAGTGGCCAGACGGGGTACAATGAGCAGTTCTTC.

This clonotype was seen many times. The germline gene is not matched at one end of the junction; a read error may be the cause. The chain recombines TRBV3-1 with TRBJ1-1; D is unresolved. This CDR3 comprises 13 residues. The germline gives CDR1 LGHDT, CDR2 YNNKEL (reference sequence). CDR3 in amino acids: CASSPRANAEAFF. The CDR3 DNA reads TGTGCCAGCAGCCCCCGTGCGAACGCTGAAGCTTTCTTT.

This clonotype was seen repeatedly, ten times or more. CDR3 sequence (DNA): TGTGCCAGCAGCTTAGTTCCCGTAAATAAGAACACTGAAGCTTTCTTT. Translated, it gives CASSLVPVNKNTEAFF. The V call is TRBV7-6, the J call TRBJ1-1; D remains unclear. The CDR3 sequence is 16 residues long. Germline loops: CDR1 SGHVS, CDR2 FNYEAQ. Trimming shortened V by 1 base and J by 1 base, and 13 bases separated the two germline ends.

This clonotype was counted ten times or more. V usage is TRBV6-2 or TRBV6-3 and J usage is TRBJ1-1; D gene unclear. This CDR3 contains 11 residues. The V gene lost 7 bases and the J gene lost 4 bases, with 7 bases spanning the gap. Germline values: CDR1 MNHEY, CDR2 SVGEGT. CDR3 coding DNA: TGTGCCAGCACCCCCCGCACTGAAGCTTTCTTT. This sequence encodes CASTPRTEAFF.

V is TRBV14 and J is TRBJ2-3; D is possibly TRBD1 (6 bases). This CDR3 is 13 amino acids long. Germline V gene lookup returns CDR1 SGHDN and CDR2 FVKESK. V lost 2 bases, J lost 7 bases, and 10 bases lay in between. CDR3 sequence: CASSQLRGHTQYF. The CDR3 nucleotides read TGTGCCAGCAGCCAACTCAGGGGCCATACGCAGTATTTT.

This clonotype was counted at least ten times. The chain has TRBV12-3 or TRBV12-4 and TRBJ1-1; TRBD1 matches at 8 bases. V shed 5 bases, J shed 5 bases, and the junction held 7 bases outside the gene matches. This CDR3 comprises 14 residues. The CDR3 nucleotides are TGTGCCAGCAGTATGACAGGGGTATATACTGAAGCTTTCTTT. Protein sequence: CASSMTGVYTEAFF.

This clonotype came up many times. The CDR3 nucleotides are TGTGCCACCAGTACAGGGGGCCATGAGCAGTTCTTC. It encodes CATSTGGHEQFF. The V and J genes are TRBV24-1 and TRBJ2-1; 9 bases are shared with TRBD1. The CDR3 runs to 12 residues. V trimming: 6 bases; J trimming: 8 bases; junction bases outside the gene matches: 1. CDR1 KGHDR and CDR2 SFDVKD come from the germline V gene.

The CDR3 spells CASSLALGGRGTDGYTF. CDR3 in DNA: TGTGCCAGCAGCTTAGCGTTAGGTGGTAGGGGTACAGATGGCTACACCTTC. The V call is TRBV7-2, the J call TRBJ1-2, with D perhaps TRBD1 (5 bases). Germline V gene data show CDR1 as SGHTA and CDR2 as FQGNSA. Trimming took 0 bases from V and 6 from J, leaving 20 bases between them. The CDR3 consists of 17 residues.

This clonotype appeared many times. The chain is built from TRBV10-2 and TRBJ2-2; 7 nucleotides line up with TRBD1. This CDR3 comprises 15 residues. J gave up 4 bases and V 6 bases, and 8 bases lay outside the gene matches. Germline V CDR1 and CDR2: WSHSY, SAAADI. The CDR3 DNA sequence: TGCGCCAGCAGATGGACAGGAACTTCCACCGGGGAGCTGTTTTTT. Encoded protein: CASRWTGTSTGELFF.

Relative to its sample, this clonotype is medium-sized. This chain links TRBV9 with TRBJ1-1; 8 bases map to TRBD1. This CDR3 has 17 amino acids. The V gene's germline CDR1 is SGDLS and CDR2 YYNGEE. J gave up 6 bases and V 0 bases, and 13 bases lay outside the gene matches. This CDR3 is CASSVDPAQGVRSEAFF. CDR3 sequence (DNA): TGTGCCAGCAGCGTAGACCCTGCACAGGGGGTCCGTTCTGAAGCTTTCTTT.

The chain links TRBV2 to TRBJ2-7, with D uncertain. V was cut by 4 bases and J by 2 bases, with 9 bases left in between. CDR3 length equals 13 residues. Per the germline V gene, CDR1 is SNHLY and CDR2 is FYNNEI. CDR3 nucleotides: TGTGCCAGCAGTGCGGCCGTACCCTACGAGCAGTACTTC. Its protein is CASSAAVPYEQYF.